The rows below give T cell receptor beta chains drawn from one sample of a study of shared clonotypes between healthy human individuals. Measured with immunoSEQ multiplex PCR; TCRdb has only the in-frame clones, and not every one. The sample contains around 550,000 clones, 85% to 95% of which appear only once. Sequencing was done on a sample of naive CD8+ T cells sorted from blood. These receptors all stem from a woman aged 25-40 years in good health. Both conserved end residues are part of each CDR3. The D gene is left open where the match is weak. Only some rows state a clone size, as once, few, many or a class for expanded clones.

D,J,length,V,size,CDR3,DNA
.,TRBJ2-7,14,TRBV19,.,CASSIYPGAYEQYF,TGTGCCAGTAGTATTTATCCAGGAGCCTACGAGCAGTACTTC
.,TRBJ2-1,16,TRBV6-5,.,CASSYSPGPTINEQFF,TGTGCCAGCAGTTACTCCCCGGGACCCACGATCAATGAGCAGTTCTTC
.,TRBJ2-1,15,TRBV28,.,CASSPPGSFYNEQFF,TGTGCCAGCAGTCCCCCCGGTTCTTTCTACAATGAGCAGTTCTTC
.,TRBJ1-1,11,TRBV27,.,CATTLGAEAFF,TGTGCCACCACCTTGGGGGCAGAAGCTTTCTTT
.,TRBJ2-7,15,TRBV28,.,CASSLGTGATYEQYF,TGTGCCAGCAGTTTAGGCACGGGAGCCACCTACGAGCAGTACTTC
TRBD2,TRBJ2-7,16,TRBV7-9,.,CASSLGGLADSYEQYF,TGTGCCAGCAGCTTAGGGGGACTAGCGGATTCCTACGAGCAGTACTTC
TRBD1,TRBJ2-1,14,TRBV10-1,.,CASRNRTGDNEQFF,TGCGCCAGCCGAAATCGGACAGGGGACAATGAGCAGTTCTTC
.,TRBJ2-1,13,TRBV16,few,CASSQPTSNEQFF,TGTGCCAGCAGCCAACCCACTAGCAATGAGCAGTTCTTC
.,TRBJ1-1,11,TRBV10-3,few,CAILGNTEAFF,TGTGCCATCCTGGGGAACACTGAAGCTTTCTTT
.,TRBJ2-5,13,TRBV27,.,CASSLSNQETQYF,TGTGCCAGCAGTTTATCGAACCAAGAGACCCAGTACTTC
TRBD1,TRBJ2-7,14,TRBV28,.,CASSPNRGIHEQYF,TGTGCCAGCAGTCCGAACAGGGGAATCCACGAGCAGTACTTC
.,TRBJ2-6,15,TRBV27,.,CVQMTRSSGANVLTF,TGTGTTCAGATGACTCGGAGCTCTGGGGCCAACGTCCTGACTTTC
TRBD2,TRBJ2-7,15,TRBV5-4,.,CASSLEVAGTYEQYF,TGTGCCAGCAGCTTGGAGGTAGCGGGGACCTACGAGCAGTACTTC
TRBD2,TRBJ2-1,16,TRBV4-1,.,CASSQDWTSGSDEQFF,TGCGCCAGCAGCCAAGATTGGACTAGCGGGAGCGATGAGCAGTTCTTC
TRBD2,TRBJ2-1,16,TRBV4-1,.,CASSPLAGGPINEQFF,TGCGCCAGCAGCCCTTTAGCGGGAGGGCCGATCAATGAGCAGTTCTTC
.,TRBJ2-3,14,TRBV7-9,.,CASSFAVVTDTQYF,TGTGCCAGCAGCTTCGCAGTAGTGACAGATACGCAGTATTTT
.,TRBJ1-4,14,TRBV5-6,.,CASSLVSDNEKLFF,TGTGCCAGCAGCTTGGTTTCAGATAATGAAAAACTGTTTTTT
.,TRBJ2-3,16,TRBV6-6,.,CASSYSIKESTDTQYF,TGTGCCAGCAGTTACTCGATTAAGGAGAGCACAGATACGCAGTATTTT
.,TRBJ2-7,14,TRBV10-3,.,CAIRGGLQPYEQYF,TGTGCCATCAGGGGGGGACTTCAACCTTACGAGCAGTACTTC
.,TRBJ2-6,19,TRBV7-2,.,CASSPGPGGGWAGANVLTF,TGTGCCAGCAGCCCTGGGCCCGGGGGAGGATGGGCTGGGGCCAACGTCCTGACTTTC
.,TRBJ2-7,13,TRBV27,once,CASSLSSGYEQYF,TGTGCCAGCAGTTTATCCTCAGGATACGAGCAGTACTTC
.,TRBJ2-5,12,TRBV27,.,CASSARGETQYF,TGTGCCAGCAGCGCTAGAGGGGAGACCCAGTACTTC
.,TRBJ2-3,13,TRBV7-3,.,CASSGIAADTQYF,TGTGCCAGCAGCGGAATAGCGGCAGATACGCAGTATTTT
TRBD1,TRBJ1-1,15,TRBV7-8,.,CASSARQGMNTEAFF,TGTGCCAGCAGCGCTCGACAGGGAATGAACACTGAAGCTTTCTTT
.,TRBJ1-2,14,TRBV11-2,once,CASSQGQGGYGYTF,TGTGCCAGCAGCCAGGGTCAAGGGGGGTATGGCTACACCTTC
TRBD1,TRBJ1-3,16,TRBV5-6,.,CASSSGGTAAGNTIYF,TGTGCCAGCAGCTCAGGTGGGACAGCTGCTGGAAACACCATATATTTT
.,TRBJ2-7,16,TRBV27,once,CASSSRRTAPSYEQYF,TGTGCCAGCAGTTCCCGCAGGACGGCGCCTTCCTACGAGCAGTACTTC
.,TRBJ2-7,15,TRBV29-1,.,CSVDSPSGIPYEQYF,TGCAGCGTTGATTCCCCTTCAGGGATCCCCTACGAGCAGTACTTC
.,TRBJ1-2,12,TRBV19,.,CASSIGREGYTF,TGTGCCAGTAGTATCGGCAGGGAGGGCTACACCTTC
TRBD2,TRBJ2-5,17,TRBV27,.,CASSFSAGGFGQETQYF,TGTGCCAGCAGTTTTAGCGCGGGAGGGTTTGGACAAGAGACCCAGTACTTC
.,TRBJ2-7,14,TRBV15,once,CATSGSRREGEQYF,TGTGCCACCAGCGGATCTAGGAGAGAGGGCGAGCAGTACTTC
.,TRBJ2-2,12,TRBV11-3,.,CASSYNTGELFF,TGTGCCAGCAGCTACAACACCGGGGAGCTGTTTTTT
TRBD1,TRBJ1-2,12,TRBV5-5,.,CASSRTGWGYTF,TGTGCCAGCAGCAGGACAGGGTGGGGCTACACCTTC